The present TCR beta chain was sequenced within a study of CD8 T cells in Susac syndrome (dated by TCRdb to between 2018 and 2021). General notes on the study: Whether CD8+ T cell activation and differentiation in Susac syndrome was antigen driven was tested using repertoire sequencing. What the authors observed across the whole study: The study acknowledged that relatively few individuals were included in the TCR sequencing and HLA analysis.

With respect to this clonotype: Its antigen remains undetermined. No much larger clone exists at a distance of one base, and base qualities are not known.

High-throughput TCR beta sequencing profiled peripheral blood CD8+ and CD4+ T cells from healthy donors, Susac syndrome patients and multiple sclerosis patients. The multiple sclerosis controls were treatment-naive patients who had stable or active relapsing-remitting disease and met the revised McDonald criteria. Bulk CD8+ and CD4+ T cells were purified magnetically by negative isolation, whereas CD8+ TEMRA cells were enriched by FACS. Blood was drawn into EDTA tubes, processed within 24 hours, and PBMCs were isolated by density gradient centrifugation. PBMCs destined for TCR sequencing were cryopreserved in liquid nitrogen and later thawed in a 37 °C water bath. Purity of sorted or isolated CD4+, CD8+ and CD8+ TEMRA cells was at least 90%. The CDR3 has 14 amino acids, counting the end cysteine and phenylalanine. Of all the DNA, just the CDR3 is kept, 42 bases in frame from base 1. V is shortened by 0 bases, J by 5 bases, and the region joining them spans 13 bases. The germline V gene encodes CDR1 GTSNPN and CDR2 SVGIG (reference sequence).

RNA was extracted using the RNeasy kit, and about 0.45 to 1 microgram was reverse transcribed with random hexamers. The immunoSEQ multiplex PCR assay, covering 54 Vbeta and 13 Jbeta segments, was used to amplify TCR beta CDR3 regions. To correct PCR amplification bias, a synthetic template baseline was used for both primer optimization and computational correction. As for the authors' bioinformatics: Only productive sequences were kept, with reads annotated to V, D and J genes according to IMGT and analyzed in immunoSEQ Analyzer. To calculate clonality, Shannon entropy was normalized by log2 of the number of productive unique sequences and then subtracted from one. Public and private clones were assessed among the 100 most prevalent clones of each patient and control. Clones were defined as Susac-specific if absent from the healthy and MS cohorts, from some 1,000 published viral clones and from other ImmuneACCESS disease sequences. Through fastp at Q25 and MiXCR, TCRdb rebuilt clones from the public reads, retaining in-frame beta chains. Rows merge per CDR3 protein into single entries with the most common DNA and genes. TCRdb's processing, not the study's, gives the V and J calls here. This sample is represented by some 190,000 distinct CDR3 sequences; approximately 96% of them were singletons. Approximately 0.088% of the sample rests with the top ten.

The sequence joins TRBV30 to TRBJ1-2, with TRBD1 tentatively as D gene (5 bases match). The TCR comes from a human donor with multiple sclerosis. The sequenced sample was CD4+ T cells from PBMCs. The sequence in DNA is TGTGCCTGGAGTGTCTCGGCAGGGAATTATGGCTACACCTTC. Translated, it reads CAWSVSAGNYGYTF.